This TCR beta chain was recovered during a study of Tregs in tolerant kidney transplant recipients. Study outcomes and limitations: Findings come from small patient numbers and require larger validation. Expanding Tregs on activated donor B cells appeared to best identify donor-specific TCRbeta clones.

Method: immunoSEQ multiplex PCR; TCRdb's copy keeps in-frame clones and lacks some. The sample gives 110,000 or so clones, 92% of which show up once; around 0.6% is in the top ten. With regard to this clone: Its target is not known. This sample also contains other DNA sequences that code for the same CDR3.

This CDR3 is built from 14 residues. The germline CDR1 and CDR2 sequences are SGHDT and YYEEEE. Between the trimmed V and J ends, which lost 2 bases and 1 base, there was a span of 9 bases. CD4+CD25+CD127- Tregs, CD4+CD25- non-Tregs, CD4 and CD8 cells were sorted. The TCR sequence derives from a human donor in good health. J is TRBJ1-1 and V is TRBV5-6; D unclear. Sequencing was performed on CD4+ T cells from blood. CDR3 nucleotides: TGTGCCAGCAGCTTACTGGGGAGGAACACTGAAGCTTTCTTT. It specifies CASSLLGRNTEAFF.